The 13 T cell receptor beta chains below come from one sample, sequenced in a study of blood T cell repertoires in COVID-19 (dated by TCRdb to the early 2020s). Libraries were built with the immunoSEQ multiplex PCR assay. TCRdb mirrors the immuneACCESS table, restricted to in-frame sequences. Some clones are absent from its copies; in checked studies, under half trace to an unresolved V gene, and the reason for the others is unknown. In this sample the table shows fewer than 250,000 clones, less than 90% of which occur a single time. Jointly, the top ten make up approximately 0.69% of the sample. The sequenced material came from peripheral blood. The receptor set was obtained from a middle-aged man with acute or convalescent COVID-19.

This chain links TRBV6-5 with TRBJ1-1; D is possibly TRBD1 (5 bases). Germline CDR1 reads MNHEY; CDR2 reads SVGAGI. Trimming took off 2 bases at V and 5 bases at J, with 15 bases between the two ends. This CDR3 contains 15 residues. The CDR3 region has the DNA TGTGCCAGCAGTTACAGTGTCGGGGGAGGAACTGAAGCTTTCTTT. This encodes CASSYSVGGGTEAFF.

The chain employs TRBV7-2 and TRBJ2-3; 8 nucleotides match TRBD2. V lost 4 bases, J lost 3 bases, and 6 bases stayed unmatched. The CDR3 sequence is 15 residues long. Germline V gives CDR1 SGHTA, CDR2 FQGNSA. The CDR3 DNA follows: TGTGCCAGCAGCTACCACCGGGGGGGAACAGATACGCAGTATTTT. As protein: CASSYHRGGTDTQYF.

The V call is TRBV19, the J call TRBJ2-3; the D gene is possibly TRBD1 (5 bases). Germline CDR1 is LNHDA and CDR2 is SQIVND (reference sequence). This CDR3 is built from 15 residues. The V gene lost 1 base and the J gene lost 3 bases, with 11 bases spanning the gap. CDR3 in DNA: TGTGCCAGTAGTATAGGCAGGGAACGAACAGATACGCAGTATTTT. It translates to CASSIGRERTDTQYF.

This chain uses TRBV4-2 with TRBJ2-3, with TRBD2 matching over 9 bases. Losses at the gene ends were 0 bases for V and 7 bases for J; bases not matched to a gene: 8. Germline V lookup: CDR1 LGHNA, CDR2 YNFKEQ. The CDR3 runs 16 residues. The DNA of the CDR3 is TGTGCCAGCAGCCAAGATCGGCGGGGGGGCAGGAATACGCAGTATTTT. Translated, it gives CASSQDRRGGRNTQYF.

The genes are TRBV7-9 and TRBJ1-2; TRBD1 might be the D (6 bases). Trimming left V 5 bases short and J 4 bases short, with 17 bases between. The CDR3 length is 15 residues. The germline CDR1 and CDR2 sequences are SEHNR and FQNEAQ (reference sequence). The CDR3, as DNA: TGTGCCAGCAGCCAGGGGAGCAGCGGTACCTATGGCTACACCTTC. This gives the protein CASSQGSSGTYGYTF.

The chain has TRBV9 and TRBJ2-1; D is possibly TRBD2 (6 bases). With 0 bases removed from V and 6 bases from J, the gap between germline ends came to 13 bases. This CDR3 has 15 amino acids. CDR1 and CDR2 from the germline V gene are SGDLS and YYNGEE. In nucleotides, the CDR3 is TGTGCCAGCAGCGTAGGAGGGACTCGAGGCAATGAGCAGTTCTTC. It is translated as CASSVGGTRGNEQFF.

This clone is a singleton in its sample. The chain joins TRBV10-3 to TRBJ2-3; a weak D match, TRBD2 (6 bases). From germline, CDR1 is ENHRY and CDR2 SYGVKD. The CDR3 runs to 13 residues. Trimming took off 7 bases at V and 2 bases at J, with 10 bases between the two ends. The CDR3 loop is CAIMGDFTDTQYF. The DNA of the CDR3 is TGTGCCATCATGGGGGACTTCACAGATACGCAGTATTTT.

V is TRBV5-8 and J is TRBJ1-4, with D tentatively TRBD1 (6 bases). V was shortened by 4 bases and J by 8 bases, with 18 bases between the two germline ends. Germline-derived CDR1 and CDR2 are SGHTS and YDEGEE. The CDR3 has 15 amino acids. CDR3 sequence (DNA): TGTGCCAGCAGCCCCCCGCGACAGGTGGGGGAAAAACTGTTTTTT. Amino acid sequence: CASSPPRQVGEKLFF.

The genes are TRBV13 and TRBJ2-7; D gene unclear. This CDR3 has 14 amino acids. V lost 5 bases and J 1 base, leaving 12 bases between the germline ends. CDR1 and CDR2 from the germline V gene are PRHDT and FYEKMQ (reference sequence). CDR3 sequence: CASSVGAPSYEQYF. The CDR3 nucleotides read TGTGCCAGCAGCGTTGGAGCCCCGTCCTACGAGCAGTACTTC.

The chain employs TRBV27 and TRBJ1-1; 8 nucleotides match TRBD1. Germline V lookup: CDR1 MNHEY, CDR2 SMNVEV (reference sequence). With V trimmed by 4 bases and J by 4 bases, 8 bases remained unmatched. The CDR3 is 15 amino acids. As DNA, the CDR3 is TGTGCCAGCAGTTCCCGGACAGGGATAGTCACTGAAGCTTTCTTT. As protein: CASSSRTGIVTEAFF.

The CDR3 nucleotides read TGTGCCAGCTCACCACCGATACAGGCAGCCGCAATGAACACTGAAGCTTTCTTT. This gives the protein CASSPPIQAAAMNTEAFF. The rearrangement uses TRBV18 and TRBJ1-1; maybe TRBD1 (5 bases). Germline CDR1 is KGHSH and CDR2 is LQKENI. This CDR3 has 18 residues. The V gene lost 0 bases and the J gene lost 0 bases, with 17 bases spanning the gap.

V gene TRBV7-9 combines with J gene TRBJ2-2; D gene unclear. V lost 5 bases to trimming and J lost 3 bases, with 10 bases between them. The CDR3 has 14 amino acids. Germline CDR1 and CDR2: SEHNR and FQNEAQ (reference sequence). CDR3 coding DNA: TGTGCCAGCAGCCAAGGTAGCTACACCGGGGAGCTGTTTTTT. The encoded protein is CASSQGSYTGELFF.

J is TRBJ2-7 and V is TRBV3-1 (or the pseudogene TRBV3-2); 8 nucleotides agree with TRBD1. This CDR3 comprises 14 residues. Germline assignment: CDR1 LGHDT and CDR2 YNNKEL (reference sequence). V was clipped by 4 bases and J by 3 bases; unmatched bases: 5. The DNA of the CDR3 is TGTGCCAGCAGCCCTACAGGGGGATTCTACGAGCAGTACTTC. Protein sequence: CASSPTGGFYEQYF.